This TCR beta chain was obtained from a study of cytomegalovirus exposure and HLA in healthy donors. At the level of the study: A prior analysis found about 110 million unique TCR beta sequences from around 180 million T cells. Study results and limitations: The classifier was said to identify cytomegalovirus status with high specificity and sensitivity.

A remark on this clone: Its antigen is not known.

Primers for the PCR totalled 60 Vbeta and 13 Jbeta. Using immunoSEQ multiplex PCR, the repertoire was profiled, and TCRdb retains in-frame clones only, with some absent. The table includes about 150,000 clones, about 80% detected once. Looked up from germline, CDR1 is SGHNT and CDR2 is YYREEE (reference sequence). This CDR3 contains 14 residues. Deletions cut 1 base from V and 4 bases from J, with 11 bases between. The J gene is TRBJ1-1, the V gene TRBV5-4; weak D call: TRBD1 (6 bases). The sample was PBMCs. This clonotype was obtained from a man aged 30 to 45 in good health and CMV-seropositive. CDR3 region: CASSLKGVGTEAFF. CDR3 in DNA: TGTGCCAGCAGCTTGAAGGGGGTAGGCACTGAAGCTTTCTTT.